This T cell receptor (beta chain) was sequenced during a study of blood T cells in healthy people across ages. The CDR3 extends over 14 amino acids. Germline loops: CDR1 MNHNS, CDR2 SASEGT. The use of a sample-barcoded 5' primer and a J-beta primer mix characterized a second PCR of about 7 to 12 cycles. TCRdb processed the 5' RACE reads anew with MiXCR; each CDR3 protein has one entry. The table records a few hundred thousand distinct CDR3 sequences, 27% of them present only once. Findings and limits, study-wide: With donor CMV status unknown, expanded clonotype changes were possibly confounded. Unsorted PBMC input precluded a conclusive naive versus antigen-experienced comparison.

As for this clonotype: No antigen is known for it.

The sample was also reused in another study, on T cells of mothers and their children. From that paper: All donors were healthy and Caucasian; they were a few mothers and their six children.

This TCR came from a boy younger than 10 in good health. Sequenced sample: blood. The chain links TRBV6-1 to TRBJ2-7, with 8 bases lining up with TRBD1. The J call may be faulty, since TRBJ2-5 better matches the DNA end. The CDR3 protein is CASKNQGAGETQYF. Written as DNA, the CDR3 is TGTGCCAGCAAAAACCAGGGGGCGGGGGAGACCCAGTACTTC.